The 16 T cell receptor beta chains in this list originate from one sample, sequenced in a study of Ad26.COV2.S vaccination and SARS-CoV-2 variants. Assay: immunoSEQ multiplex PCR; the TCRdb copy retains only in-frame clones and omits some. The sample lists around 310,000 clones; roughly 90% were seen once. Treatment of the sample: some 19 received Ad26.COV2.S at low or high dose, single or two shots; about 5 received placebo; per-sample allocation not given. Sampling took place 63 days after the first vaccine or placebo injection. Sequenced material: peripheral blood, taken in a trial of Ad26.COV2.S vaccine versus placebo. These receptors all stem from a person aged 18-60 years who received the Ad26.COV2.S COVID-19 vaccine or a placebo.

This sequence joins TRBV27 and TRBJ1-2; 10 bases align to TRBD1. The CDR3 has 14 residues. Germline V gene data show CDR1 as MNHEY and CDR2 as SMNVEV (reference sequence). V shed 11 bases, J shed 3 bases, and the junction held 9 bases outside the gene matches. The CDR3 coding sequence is TGTGCCGGGATGGACAGGGGGGAGGACTATGGCTACACCTTC. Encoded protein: CAGMDRGEDYGYTF.

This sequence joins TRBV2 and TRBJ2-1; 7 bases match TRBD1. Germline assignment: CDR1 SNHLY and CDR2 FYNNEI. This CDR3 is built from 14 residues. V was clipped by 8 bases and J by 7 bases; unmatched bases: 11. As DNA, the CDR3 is TGTGCCAGCGCTTTCGGGACAGCGAAGAATGAGCAGTTCTTC. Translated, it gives CASAFGTAKNEQFF.

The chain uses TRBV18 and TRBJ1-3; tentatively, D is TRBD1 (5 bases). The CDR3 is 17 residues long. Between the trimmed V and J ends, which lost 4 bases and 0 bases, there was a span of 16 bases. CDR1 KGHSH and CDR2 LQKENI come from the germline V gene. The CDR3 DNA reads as TGTGCCAGCTCACTAAAACTTGGGACGGGCTCTGGAAACACCATATATTTT. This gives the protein CASSLKLGTGSGNTIYF.

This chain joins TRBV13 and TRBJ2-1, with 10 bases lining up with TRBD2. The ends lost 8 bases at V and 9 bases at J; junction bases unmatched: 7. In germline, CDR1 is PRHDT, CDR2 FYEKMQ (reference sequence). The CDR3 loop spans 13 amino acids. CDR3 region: CASGLAGVGEQFF. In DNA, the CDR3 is TGTGCCAGCGGTCTAGCGGGAGTGGGTGAGCAGTTCTTC.

In DNA, the CDR3 is TGTGCCAGCAGTCCAAGGACGAGTTCTAATGAAAAACTGTTTTTT. It encodes CASSPRTSSNEKLFF. The chain joins TRBV28 to TRBJ1-4, with D unresolved. There are 15 residues in the CDR3. V was cut by 5 bases and J by 3 bases, with 13 bases left in between. Germline values: CDR1 MDHEN, CDR2 SYDVKM. Using reference TRBV28 and TRBJ1-4 for the parts outside the CDR3, the full variable domain is DVKVTQSSRYLVKRTGEKVFLECVQDMDHENMFWYRQDPGLGLRLIYFSYDVKMKEKGDIPEGYSVSREKKERFSLILESASTNQTSMYLCASSPRTSSNEKLFFGSGTQLSVL.

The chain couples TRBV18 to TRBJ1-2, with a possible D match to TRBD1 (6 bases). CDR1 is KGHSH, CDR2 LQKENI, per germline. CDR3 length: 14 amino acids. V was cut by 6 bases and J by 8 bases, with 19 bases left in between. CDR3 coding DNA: TGTGCCAGCTCCCCAACGACAGGCCTCCCAGGCTACACCTTC. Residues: CASSPTTGLPGYTF.

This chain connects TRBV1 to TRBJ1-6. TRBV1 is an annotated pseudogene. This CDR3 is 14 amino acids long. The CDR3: CTRKGGSYNSPLHF. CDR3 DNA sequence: TGCACCAGAAAGGGGGGGTCCTATAATTCACCCCTCCACTTT.

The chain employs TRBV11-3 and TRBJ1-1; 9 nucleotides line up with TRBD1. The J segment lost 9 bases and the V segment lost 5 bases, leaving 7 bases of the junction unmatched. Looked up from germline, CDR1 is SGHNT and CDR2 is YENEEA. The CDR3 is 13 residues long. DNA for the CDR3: TGTGCCAGCAGCCGCAGGACAGGGGATCAAGCTTTCTTT. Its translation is CASSRRTGDQAFF.

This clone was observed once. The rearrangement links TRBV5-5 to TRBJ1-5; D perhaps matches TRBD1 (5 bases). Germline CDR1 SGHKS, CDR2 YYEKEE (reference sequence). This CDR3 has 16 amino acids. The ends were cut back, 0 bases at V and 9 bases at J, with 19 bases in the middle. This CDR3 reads CASSLGGRISLGPQHF. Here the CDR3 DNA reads TGTGCCAGCAGCTTGGGGGGACGGATATCTTTGGGGCCCCAGCATTTT. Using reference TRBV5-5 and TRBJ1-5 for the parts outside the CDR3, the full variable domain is DAGVTQSPTHLIKTRGQQVTLRCSPISGHKSVSWYQQVLGQGPQFIFQYYEKEERGRGNFPDRFSARQFPNYSSELNVNALLLGDSALYLCASSLGGRISLGPQHFGDGTRLSIL.

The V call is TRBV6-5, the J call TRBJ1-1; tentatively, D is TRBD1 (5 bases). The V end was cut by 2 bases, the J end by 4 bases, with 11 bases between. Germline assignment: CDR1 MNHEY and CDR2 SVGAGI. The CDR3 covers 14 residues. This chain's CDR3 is CASSYRGDGTEAFF. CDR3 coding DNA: TGTGCCAGCAGTTACAGAGGGGATGGCACTGAAGCTTTCTTT.

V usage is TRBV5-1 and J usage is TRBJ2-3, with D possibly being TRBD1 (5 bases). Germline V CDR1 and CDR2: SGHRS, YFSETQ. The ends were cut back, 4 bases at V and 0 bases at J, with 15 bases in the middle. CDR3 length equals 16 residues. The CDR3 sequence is CASSPAPQVSTDTQYF. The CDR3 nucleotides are TGCGCCAGCAGCCCGGCCCCACAGGTTAGCACAGATACGCAGTATTTT. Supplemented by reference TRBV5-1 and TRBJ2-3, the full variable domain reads KAGVTQTPRYLIKTRGQQVTLSCSPISGHRSVSWYQQTPGQGLQFLFEYFSETQRNKGNFPGRFSGRQFSNSRSEMNVSTLELGDSALYLCASSPAPQVSTDTQYFGPGTRLTVL.

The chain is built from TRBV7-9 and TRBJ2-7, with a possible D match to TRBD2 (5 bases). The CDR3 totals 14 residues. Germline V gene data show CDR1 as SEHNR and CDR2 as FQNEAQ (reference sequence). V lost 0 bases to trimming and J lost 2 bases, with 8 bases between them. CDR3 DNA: TGTGCCAGCAGCTTAGCCGGGAAGACCTACGAGCAGTACTTC. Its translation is CASSLAGKTYEQYF.

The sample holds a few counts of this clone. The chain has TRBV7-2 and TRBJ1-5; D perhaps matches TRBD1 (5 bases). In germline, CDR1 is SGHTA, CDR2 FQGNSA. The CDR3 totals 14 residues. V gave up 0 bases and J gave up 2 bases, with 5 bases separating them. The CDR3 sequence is CASSLAGGNQPQHF. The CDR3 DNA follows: TGTGCCAGCAGCTTAGCAGGGGGCAATCAGCCCCAGCATTTT.

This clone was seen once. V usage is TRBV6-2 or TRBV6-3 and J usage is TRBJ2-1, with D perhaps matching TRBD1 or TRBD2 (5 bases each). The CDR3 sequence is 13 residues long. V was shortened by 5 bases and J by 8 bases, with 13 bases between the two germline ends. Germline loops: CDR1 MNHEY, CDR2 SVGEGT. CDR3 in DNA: TGTGCCAGCAGTACCCTGCCGGGGCATGAGCAGTTCTTC. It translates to CASSTLPGHEQFF.

CDR3 amino acids: CASSLELAGVGNNEQFF. CDR3 nucleotides: TGTGCCAGCTCACTAGAATTAGCGGGAGTCGGCAACAATGAGCAGTTCTTC. The V call is TRBV18, the J call TRBJ2-1; TRBD2 aligns across 9 bases. V lost 4 bases and J lost 5; bases outside the gene matches: 12. The CDR3 is 17 residues long. Germline CDR1 is KGHSH and CDR2 is LQKENI.

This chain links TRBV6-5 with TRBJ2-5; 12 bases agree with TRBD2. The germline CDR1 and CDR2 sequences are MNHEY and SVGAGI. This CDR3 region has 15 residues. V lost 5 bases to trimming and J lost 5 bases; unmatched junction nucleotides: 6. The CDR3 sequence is CASSRLAGVEETQYF. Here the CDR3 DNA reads TGTGCCAGCAGTAGACTAGCGGGAGTCGAGGAGACCCAGTACTTC.